The clone carrying this T cell receptor (beta chain) was detected a few times. This sample is part of a study of cytomegalovirus exposure and HLA in healthy donors. The PCR was carried out with 60 Vbeta primers and 13 Jbeta primers. Here immunoSEQ multiplex PCR was the method, and the copy in TCRdb shows in-frame clones only, minus some. The table shows around 120,000 clones, with 70% to 80% occurring only once. This CDR3 has 13 residues. V was clipped by 0 bases and J by 5 bases, with 7 bases between them. Germline CDR1 reads LGHNA; CDR2 reads YSLEER. The sequenced sample consisted of PBMCs. The clonotype comes from a woman aged 35 to 49 in good health and CMV-seropositive. The chain is built from TRBV4-3 and TRBJ1-1; D ambiguous. The CDR3 DNA reads TGCGCCAGCAGCCAAGATTGGCGGACTGAAGCTTTCTTT. Its translation is CASSQDWRTEAFF.